The 29 T cell receptor beta chains in this list originate from one sample, sequenced in a study of CD8+CD57+ T cells in acquired aplastic anemia. Only patients with CD8+CD57+ cell expansion on flow cytometry were chosen for sequencing. Genomic DNA served as template for TCR beta VDJ and CDR3 profiling. MiXCR was run by TCRdb on the reads, yielding one entry per CDR3 protein. The sample lists about 180,000 distinct CDR3 sequences, 55% to 65% occurring once. The material sequenced was sorted CD4+, CD8+, or CD8+CD57+ T cells (not recorded which) from PBMCs. The source of these receptors is a human donor with aplastic anemia.

This clonotype was seen more than once but under ten times. The chain is built from TRBV4-1 and TRBJ2-7; D might be TRBD1 (6 bases). The CDR3 is 13 amino acids. Trimming stripped 0 bases from V and 9 bases from J, with 12 bases between. The germline V gene encodes CDR1 MGHRA and CDR2 YSYEKL. DNA of the CDR3: TGCGCCAGCAGCCAAGACCCAGGGGACGTGCAGTACTTC. This translates into CASSQDPGDVQYF.

This clonotype is a singleton in its sample. This may be a read error, as it is one base from a much larger clone. The chain carries TRBV4-2 and TRBJ2-3; D gene unclear. The V gene lost 3 bases and the J gene lost 2 bases, with 9 bases spanning the gap. The CDR3 has 14 residues. Per the germline V gene, CDR1 is LGHNA and CDR2 is YNFKEQ. The chain's CDR3 is CASSQGGYTDTQYF. CDR3 DNA sequence: TGTGCCAGCAGCCAGGGTGGGTACACAGATACGCAGTATTTT.

The chain links TRBV4-2 to TRBJ2-3; D unclear. CDR3 length: 15 residues. Trimming left V 1 base short and J 1 base short, with 9 bases between. Germline CDR1 LGHNA, CDR2 YNFKEQ. CDR3 DNA sequence: TGTGCCAGCAGCCAAGCCCATTCTCGCACAGATACGCAGTATTTT. Protein product: CASSQAHSRTDTQYF.

This clonotype was counted at least ten times. The chain combines TRBV11-2 with TRBJ2-1; 7 bases agree with TRBD1. The J segment lost 4 bases and the V segment lost 5 bases, leaving 8 bases of the junction unmatched. Germline CDR1 reads SGHAT; CDR2 reads FQNNGV. CDR3 size: 15 residues. The CDR3 DNA follows: TGTGCCAGCAGCCGTCGGGACAGTGGTTACAATGAGCAGTTCTTC. This translates into CASSRRDSGYNEQFF.

The chain links TRBV7-9 to TRBJ1-2, with TRBD1 matching 10 bases. In germline, CDR1 is SEHNR, CDR2 FQNEAQ (reference sequence). This CDR3 region has 14 residues. With 5 bases clipped from V and 4 bases from J, the junction kept 4 bases outside the gene matches. CDR3 sequence (DNA): TGTGCCAGCAGCAACGGACAGGGGGTCTATGGCTACACCTTC. It specifies CASSNGQGVYGYTF.

This clonotype was observed at least ten times. The chain couples TRBV20-1 to TRBJ1-1, with 7 bases that match TRBD1. V lost 0 bases and J lost 1; bases outside the gene matches: 5. Germline V gene lookup returns CDR1 DFQATT and CDR2 SNEGSKA (reference sequence). CDR3 length: 15 residues. The CDR3, as DNA: TGCAGTGCTAGAGATTTCAGACAGGGGAACACTGAAGCTTTCTTT. Translation gives CSARDFRQGNTEAFF.

This chain connects TRBV7-2 to TRBJ2-7; D not certain. Germline V gene data show CDR1 as SGHTA and CDR2 as FQGNSA. The V gene lost 0 bases and the J gene lost 2 bases, with 8 bases spanning the gap. The CDR3 runs 14 residues. CDR3 region: CASSLAGGAYEQYF. CDR3 nucleotide sequence: TGTGCCAGCAGCTTAGCCGGCGGAGCCTACGAGCAGTACTTC.

This clonotype was found many times. J is TRBJ2-7 and V is TRBV6-5; TRBD1 matches at 10 bases. J was trimmed by 7 bases and V by 2 bases; bases with no gene match: 5. The CDR3 has 14 amino acids. CDR1 MNHEY and CDR2 SVGAGI come from the germline V gene. The CDR3 protein is CASSYRGGQGEQYF. CDR3 sequence (DNA): TGTGCCAGCAGTTACAGGGGGGGACAGGGGGAGCAGTACTTC.

V is TRBV12-3 or TRBV12-4 and J is TRBJ1-2; TRBD1 matches 8 bases. The J segment lost 4 bases and the V segment lost 7 bases, leaving 14 bases of the junction unmatched. This CDR3 comprises 16 residues. The CDR3 DNA is TGTGCCAGCAAGACAGGGGACGGGAGGGATTTCTATGGCTACACCTTC. Protein: CASKTGDGRDFYGYTF.

The chain joins TRBV19 to TRBJ2-1; 8 nucleotides match TRBD1. This CDR3 region has 17 residues. CDR1 LNHDA and CDR2 SQIVND come from the germline V gene (reference sequence). V trimming: 5 bases; J trimming: 10 bases; junction bases outside the gene matches: 19. Here the CDR3 reads CASSHFMGGRGHGEQFF. Here the CDR3 DNA reads TGTGCCAGTAGTCACTTCATGGGGGGCAGGGGGCACGGAGAGCAGTTCTTC.

The V and J genes are TRBV7-6 and TRBJ2-7; 9 nucleotides match TRBD1. Germline V gene sequence: CDR1 SGHVS, CDR2 FNYEAQ. J lost 3 bases, V lost 1 base, and 1 base had no gene match. The CDR3 extends over 14 amino acids. The CDR3 DNA follows: TGTGCCAGCAGCTTAGGGGACAGGGACTACGAGCAGTACTTC. It codes for CASSLGDRDYEQYF.

This clonotype occurred once. One end of the junction varies from germline; a read error may be responsible. This sequence joins TRBV5-1 and TRBJ1-2; D call uncertain. CDR3 length equals 13 residues. In germline, CDR1 is SGHRS, CDR2 YFSETQ. CDR3 bases: TGTGCCAGCAGCTTGGAAAGCACCTATGGCTACACCTTC. This codes for CASSLESTYGYTF.

The chain is built from TRBV7-2 and TRBJ2-3; TRBD1 matches 8 bases. With 5 bases clipped from V and 1 base from J, the junction kept 5 bases outside the gene matches. Germline lookup yields CDR1 SGHTA and CDR2 FQGNSA. The CDR3 is 15 residues long. This chain's CDR3 is CASSNPGQGTDTQYF. The CDR3 DNA reads TGTGCCAGCAGCAATCCGGGACAGGGCACAGATACGCAGTATTTT.

The chain carries TRBV6-1 and TRBJ2-5; 10 bases match TRBD2. Per the germline V gene, CDR1 is MNHNS and CDR2 is SASEGT. This CDR3 has 14 amino acids. Trimming cost V 6 bases and J 5 bases; bases outside gene matches: 6. The CDR3 DNA sequence: TGTGCCAGCAGGCAAAGCGGGGGGGCTGAGACCCAGTACTTC. Amino acid sequence: CASRQSGGAETQYF.

The chain combines TRBV14 with TRBJ1-1; 9 nucleotides agree with TRBD1. The length of the CDR3 is 16 residues. The ends lost 4 bases at V and 6 bases at J; junction bases unmatched: 12. Germline CDR1 and CDR2: SGHDN and FVKESK. The CDR3 reads CASSLQTGGGSSEAFF. The CDR3, as DNA: TGTGCCAGCAGCCTCCAAACAGGGGGCGGGAGTTCTGAAGCTTTCTTT.

V usage is TRBV7-9 and J usage is TRBJ2-3; D is ambiguous. This CDR3 region has 15 residues. V was trimmed by 4 bases and J by 3 bases, leaving 14 bases between them. CDR1 is SEHNR, CDR2 FQNEAQ, per germline (reference sequence). The CDR3 sequence: CASSSGGMWTDTQYF. The CDR3, as DNA: TGTGCCAGCAGCTCGGGTGGGATGTGGACAGATACGCAGTATTTT.

The genes are TRBV6-5 and TRBJ2-7, with D perhaps matching TRBD1 (6 bases). The CDR3 consists of 15 residues. V shed 6 bases and J shed 2 bases, with 17 bases lying between them. Germline CDR1 MNHEY, CDR2 SVGAGI. This CDR3 reads CASSVLGTSAYEQYF. The CDR3 nucleotides are TGTGCCAGCAGCGTGCTCGGGACATCTGCCTACGAGCAGTACTTC.

This sequence joins TRBV19 and TRBJ2-3, with 11 bases matching TRBD2. The V gene end was trimmed by 4 bases and the J gene end by 0 bases; junction bases not matched to a gene: 0. Germline V gene data show CDR1 as LNHDA and CDR2 as SQIVND (reference sequence). CDR3 length equals 15 residues. The CDR3 DNA reads TGTGCCAGTAGTAGACTAGCGGGGAGCACAGATACGCAGTATTTT. Encoded protein: CASSRLAGSTDTQYF.

V is TRBV5-8 and J is TRBJ2-7; maybe TRBD1 (7 bases). This CDR3 is 15 amino acids long. V lost 4 bases to trimming and J lost 3 bases, with 17 bases between them. Per germline, CDR1 SGHTS and CDR2 YDEGEE. The CDR3 region is CASSLRQGGGYEQYF. The DNA for the CDR3 is TGTGCCAGCAGCCTAAGGCAGGGGGGTGGCTACGAGCAGTACTTC.

The CDR3 nucleotides are TGTGCCAGCAGCGTAGAGAGCTCTGGAAACACCATATATTTT. The encoded protein is CASSVESSGNTIYF. V usage is TRBV9 and J usage is TRBJ1-3; the D is unclear. The germline gives CDR1 SGDLS, CDR2 YYNGEE. This CDR3 region has 14 residues. The ends were cut back, 0 bases at V and 0 bases at J, with 4 bases in the middle. The full variable domain, rest sourced from reference TRBV9 and TRBJ1-3, is DSGVTQTPKHLITATGQRVTLRCSPRSGDLSVYWYQQSLDQGLQFLIQYYNGEERAKGNILERFSAQQFPDLHSELNLSSLELGDSALYFCASSVESSGNTIYFGEGSWLTVV.

The rearrangement joins TRBV20-1 to TRBJ2-1; D possibly corresponds to TRBD1 (6 bases). Germline CDR1 is DFQATT and CDR2 is SNEGSKA (reference sequence). CDR3 length: 15 amino acids. V gave up 6 bases and J gave up 8 bases, with 23 bases separating them. CDR3 bases: TGCAGTGCCCCAGATCCCGGGACACCGTGGGATGAGCAGTTCTTC. It yields the protein CSAPDPGTPWDEQFF.

This clonotype came up many times. The rearrangement uses TRBV2 and TRBJ1-5, with TRBD1 as a possible D gene (6 bases). Between the trimmed V and J ends, which lost 3 bases and 1 base, there was a span of 10 bases. The length of the CDR3 is 15 residues. Germline-derived CDR1 and CDR2 are SNHLY and FYNNEI. CDR3 region: CASSDIQGSNQPQHF. CDR3 nucleotides: TGTGCCAGCAGTGACATACAGGGAAGCAATCAGCCCCAGCATTTT.

The J gene is TRBJ1-2, the V gene TRBV7-2; no clear D gene. This CDR3 contains 12 residues. From germline, CDR1 is SGHTA and CDR2 FQGNSA. Trimming removed 5 bases at V and 6 bases at J, with 10 bases between. CDR3 amino acids: CASSRERDGYTF. The CDR3, as DNA: TGTGCCAGCAGCCGGGAGCGGGATGGCTACACCTTC.

The chain couples TRBV2 to TRBJ1-1, with D possibly being TRBD1 (6 bases). The CDR3 runs to 13 residues. V was cut by 6 bases and J by 0 bases, with 8 bases left in between. Germline-derived CDR1 and CDR2 are SNHLY and FYNNEI. DNA for the CDR3: TGTGCCAGCAGGGACAGCCTGAACACTGAAGCTTTCTTT. It encodes CASRDSLNTEAFF. The full variable domain, rest sourced from reference TRBV2 and TRBJ1-1, is EPEVTQTPSHQVTQMGQEVILRCVPISNHLYFYWYRQILGQKVEFLVSFYNNEISEKSEIFDDQFSVERPDGSNFTLKIRSTKLEDSAMYFCASRDSLNTEAFFGQGTRLTVV.

In the case of this clonotype: Just one base apart from a much larger clone, this may be a read error. The V gene is TRBV5-1, the J gene TRBJ2-2, with 9 bases fitting TRBD2. Trimming took 0 bases from V and 6 from J; bases not matched to a gene: 9. The germline gives CDR1 SGHRS, CDR2 YFSETQ. The CDR3 has 17 residues. CDR3 nucleotides: TGCGCCAGCAGCTTGGAAGCTAGCGGGGCGGCGGCCGGGGAGCTGTTTTTT. As protein: CASSLEASGAAAGELFF.

The chain combines TRBV29-1 with TRBJ2-3; D gene ambiguous. The CDR3 covers 11 residues. Germline V lookup: CDR1 SQVTM, CDR2 ANQGSEA. The ends were cut back, 8 bases at V and 7 bases at J, with 13 bases in the middle. The CDR3 DNA is TGCAGCCCCGTTCTTCAGAATACGCAGTATTTT. As protein: CSPVLQNTQYF.

The rearrangement uses TRBV5-1 and TRBJ2-7; weak D call: TRBD2 (5 bases). There are 12 residues in the CDR3. The ends were cut back, 1 base at V and 5 bases at J, with 7 bases in the middle. Germline V gene sequence: CDR1 SGHRS, CDR2 YFSETQ. The CDR3 is CASSLFGDEQYF. The CDR3 coding sequence is TGCGCCAGCAGCTTGTTCGGGGACGAGCAGTACTTC.

V gene TRBV4-3 combines with J gene TRBJ1-1; weak D call: TRBD1 (5 bases). Germline CDR1 LGHNA, CDR2 YSLEER. Trimming pared 0 bases from V and 1 base from J, leaving 9 bases between. The CDR3 has 15 residues. Here the CDR3 DNA reads TGCGCCAGCAGCCAAGAGGGGGGACGGAACACTGAAGCTTTCTTT. Translated, it gives CASSQEGGRNTEAFF.

The V gene is TRBV19, the J gene TRBJ2-4, with 11 bases identical to TRBD1. From germline, CDR1 is LNHDA and CDR2 SQIVND (reference sequence). The CDR3 loop spans 13 amino acids. The V and J ends lost 6 bases and 7 bases, in that order; junction bases with no gene match: 2. The CDR3 DNA is TGTGCCAGTAGAGGGACAGGGGGTAACATTCAGTACTTC. This encodes CASRGTGGNIQYF.